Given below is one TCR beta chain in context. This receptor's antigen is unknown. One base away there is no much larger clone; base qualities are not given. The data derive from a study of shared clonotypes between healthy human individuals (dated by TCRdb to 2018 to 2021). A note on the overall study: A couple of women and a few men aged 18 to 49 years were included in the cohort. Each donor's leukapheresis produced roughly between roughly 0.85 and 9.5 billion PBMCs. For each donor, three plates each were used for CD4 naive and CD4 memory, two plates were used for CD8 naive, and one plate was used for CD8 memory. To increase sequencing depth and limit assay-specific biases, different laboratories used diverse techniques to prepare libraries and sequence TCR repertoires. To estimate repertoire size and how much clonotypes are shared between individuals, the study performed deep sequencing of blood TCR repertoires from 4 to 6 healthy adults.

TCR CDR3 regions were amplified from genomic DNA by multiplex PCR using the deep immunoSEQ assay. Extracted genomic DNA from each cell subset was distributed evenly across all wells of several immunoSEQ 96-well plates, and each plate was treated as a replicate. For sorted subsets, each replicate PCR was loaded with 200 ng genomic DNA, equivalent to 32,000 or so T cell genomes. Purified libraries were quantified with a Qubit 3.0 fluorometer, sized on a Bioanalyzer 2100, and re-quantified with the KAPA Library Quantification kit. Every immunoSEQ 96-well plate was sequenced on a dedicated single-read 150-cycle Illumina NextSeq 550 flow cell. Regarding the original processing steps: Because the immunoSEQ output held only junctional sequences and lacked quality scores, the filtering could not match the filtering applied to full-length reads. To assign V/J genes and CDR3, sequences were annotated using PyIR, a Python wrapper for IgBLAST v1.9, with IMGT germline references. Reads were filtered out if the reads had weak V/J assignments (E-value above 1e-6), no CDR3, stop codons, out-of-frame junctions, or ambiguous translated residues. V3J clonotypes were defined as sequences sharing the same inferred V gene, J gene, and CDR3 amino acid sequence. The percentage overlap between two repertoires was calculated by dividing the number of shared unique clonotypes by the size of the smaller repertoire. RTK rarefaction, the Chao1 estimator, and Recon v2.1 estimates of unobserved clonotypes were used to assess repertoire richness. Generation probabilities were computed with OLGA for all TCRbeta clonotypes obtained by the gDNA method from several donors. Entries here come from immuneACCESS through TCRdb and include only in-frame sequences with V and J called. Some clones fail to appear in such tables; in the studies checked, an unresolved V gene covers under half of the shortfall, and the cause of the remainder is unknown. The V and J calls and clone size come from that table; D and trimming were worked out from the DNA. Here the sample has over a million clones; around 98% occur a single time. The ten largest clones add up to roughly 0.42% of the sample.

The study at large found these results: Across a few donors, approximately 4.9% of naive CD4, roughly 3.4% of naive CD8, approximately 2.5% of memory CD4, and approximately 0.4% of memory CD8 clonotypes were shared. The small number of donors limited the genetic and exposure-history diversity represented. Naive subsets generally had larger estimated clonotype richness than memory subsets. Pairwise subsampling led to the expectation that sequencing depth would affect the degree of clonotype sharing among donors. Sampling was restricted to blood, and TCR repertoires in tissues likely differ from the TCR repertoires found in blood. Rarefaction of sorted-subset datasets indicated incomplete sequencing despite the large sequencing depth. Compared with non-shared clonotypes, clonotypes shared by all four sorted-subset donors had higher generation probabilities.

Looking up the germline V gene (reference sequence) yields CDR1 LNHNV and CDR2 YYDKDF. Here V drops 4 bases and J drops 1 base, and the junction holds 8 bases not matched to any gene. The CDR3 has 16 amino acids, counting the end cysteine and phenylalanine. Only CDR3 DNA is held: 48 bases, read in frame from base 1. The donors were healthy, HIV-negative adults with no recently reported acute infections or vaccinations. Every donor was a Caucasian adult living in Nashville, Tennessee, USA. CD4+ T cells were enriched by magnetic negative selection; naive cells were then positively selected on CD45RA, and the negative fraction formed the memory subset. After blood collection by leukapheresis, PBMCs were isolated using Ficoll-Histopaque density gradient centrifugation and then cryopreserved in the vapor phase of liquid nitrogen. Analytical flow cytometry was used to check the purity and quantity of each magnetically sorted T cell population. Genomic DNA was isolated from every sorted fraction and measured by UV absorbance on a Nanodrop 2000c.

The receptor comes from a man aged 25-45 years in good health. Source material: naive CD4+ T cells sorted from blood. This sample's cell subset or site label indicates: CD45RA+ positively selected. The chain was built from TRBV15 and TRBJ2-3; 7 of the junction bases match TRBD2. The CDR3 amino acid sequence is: CATSTRSGLGTDTQYF. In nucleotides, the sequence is TGTGCCACCAGCACCCGTAGCGGGCTCGGCACAGATACGCAGTATTTT.